This T cell receptor beta chain was recovered during a study of resident and recirculating memory T cells in vitiligo. Some clones are missing from TCRdb's copy, which holds only in-frame ones; the method was immunoSEQ multiplex PCR. Of tens of thousands of clones listed, about 92% are singletons. This clone was seen more than once but under ten times. Its matching antigen is unknown. Study-level points and caveats: No single dominant TCR clone appeared; lesion clonality varied.

The CDR3 length is 14 residues. CDR1 MGHRA and CDR2 YSYEKL come from the germline V gene. The V gene lost 10 bases and the J gene lost 3 bases, with 19 bases spanning the gap. The V call is TRBV4-1, the J call TRBJ2-7; tentative D call: TRBD2 (6 bases). The receptor was isolated from a male donor with vitiligo. Material for sequencing was blood. The CDR3 loop is CATRSFAGSYEQYF. The CDR3 region has the DNA TGCGCCACCCGCTCCTTCGCGGGGAGCTACGAGCAGTACTTC.